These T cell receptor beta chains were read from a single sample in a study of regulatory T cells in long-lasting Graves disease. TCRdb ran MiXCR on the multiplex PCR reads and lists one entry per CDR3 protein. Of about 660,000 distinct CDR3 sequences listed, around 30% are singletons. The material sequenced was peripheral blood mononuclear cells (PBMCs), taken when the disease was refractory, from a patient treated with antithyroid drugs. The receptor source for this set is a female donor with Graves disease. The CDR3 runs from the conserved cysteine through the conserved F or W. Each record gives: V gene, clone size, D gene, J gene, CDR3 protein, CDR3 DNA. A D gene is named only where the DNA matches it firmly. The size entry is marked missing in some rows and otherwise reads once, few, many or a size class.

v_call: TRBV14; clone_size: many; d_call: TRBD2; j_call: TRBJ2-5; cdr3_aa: CASSEGTSGARTQYF; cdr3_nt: TGTGCCAGCAGCGAGGGGACTAGCGGAGCGCGGACCCAGTACTTC
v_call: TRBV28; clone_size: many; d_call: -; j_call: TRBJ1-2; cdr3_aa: CASSLLFGQHYGYTF; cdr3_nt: TGTGCCAGCAGTTTGCTCTTCGGACAGCACTATGGCTACACCTTC
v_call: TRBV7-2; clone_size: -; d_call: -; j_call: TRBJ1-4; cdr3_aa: CASSRGQINEKLFF; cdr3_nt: TGTGCCAGCAGCCGCGGACAGATTAATGAAAAACTGTTTTTT
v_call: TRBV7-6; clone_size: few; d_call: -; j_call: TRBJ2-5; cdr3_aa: CASSSYGTETQYF; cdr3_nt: TGTGCCAGCAGCTCCTACGGGACTGAGACCCAGTACTTC
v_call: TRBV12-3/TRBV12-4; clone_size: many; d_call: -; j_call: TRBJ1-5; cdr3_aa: CASSLRTGLGPQHF; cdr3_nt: TGTGCCAGCAGTTTGCGGACCGGGTTGGGGCCCCAGCATTTT
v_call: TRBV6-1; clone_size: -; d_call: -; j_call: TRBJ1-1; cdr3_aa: CASRAGVTEAFF; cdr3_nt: TGTGCCAGCAGGGCGGGGGTCACTGAAGCTTTCTTT
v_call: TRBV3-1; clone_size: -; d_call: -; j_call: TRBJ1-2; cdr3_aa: CASSQVSGGYTF; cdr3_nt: TGTGCCAGCAGCCAAGTGTCAGGTGGCTACACCTTC
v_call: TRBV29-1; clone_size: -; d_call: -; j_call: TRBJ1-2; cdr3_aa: CSVARDYGYTF; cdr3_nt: TGCAGCGTTGCCAGAGACTATGGCTACACCTTC
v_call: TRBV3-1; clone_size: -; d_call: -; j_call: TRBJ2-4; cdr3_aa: CASSQDLGGEDIQYF; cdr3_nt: TGTGCCAGCAGCCAAGATTTAGGGGGAGAGGACATTCAGTACTTC
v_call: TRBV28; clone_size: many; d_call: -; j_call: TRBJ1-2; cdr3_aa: CASTEVGLSDYGYTF; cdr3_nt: TGTGCCAGCACCGAGGTTGGCCTAAGCGACTATGGCTACACCTTC
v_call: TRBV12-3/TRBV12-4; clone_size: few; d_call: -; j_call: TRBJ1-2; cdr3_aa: CASSLDPRGGGGYTF; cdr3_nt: TGTGCCAGCAGTTTAGACCCGAGGGGAGGGGGGGGCTACACCTTC
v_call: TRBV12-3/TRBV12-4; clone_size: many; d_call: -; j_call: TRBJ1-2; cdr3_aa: CASSLGQGGYTF; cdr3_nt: TGTGCCAGCAGCTTAGGCCAGGGCGGCTACACCTTC
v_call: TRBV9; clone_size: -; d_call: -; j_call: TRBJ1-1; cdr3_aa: CASSVAAQATEAFF; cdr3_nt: TGTGCCAGCAGCGTAGCTGCCCAAGCCACTGAAGCTTTCTTT
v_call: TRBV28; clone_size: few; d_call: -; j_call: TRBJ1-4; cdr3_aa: CASSSDIREANEKLFF; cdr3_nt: TGTGCCAGCAGTTCGGACATCCGAGAGGCTAATGAAAAACTGTTTTTT
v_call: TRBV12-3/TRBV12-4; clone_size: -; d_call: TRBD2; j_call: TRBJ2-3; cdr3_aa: CASSLALAGGTDTQYF; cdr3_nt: TGTGCCAGCAGTTTAGCGCTAGCGGGAGGCACAGATACGCAGTATTTT
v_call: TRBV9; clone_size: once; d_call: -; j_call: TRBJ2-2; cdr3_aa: CASSVAPAGRGGTGELFF; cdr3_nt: TGTGCCAGCAGCGTAGCCCCAGCAGGAAGGGGGGGGACCGGGGAGCTGTTTTTT
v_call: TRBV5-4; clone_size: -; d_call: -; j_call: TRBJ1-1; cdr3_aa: CASSFIGYEAFF; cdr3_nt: TGTGCCAGCAGCTTCATAGGGTACGAAGCTTTCTTT
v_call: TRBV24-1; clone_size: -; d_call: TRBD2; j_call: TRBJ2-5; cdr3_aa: CATAAAGGPGETQYF; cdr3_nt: TGTGCCACCGCGGCGGCGGGAGGGCCGGGAGAGACCCAGTACTTC
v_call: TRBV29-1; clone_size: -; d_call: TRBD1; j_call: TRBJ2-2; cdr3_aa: CSVGEGDRGRRGTGELFF; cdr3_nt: TGCAGCGTTGGGGAAGGGGACAGGGGGCGCCGGGGCACCGGGGAGCTGTTTTTT
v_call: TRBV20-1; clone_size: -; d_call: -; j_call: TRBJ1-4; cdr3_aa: CSALLPTNEKLFF; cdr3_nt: TGCAGTGCATTACTCCCAACTAATGAAAAACTGTTTTTT
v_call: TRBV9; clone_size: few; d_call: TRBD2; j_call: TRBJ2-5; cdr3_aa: CASSVAGSGYETQYF; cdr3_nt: TGTGCCAGCAGCGTAGCGGGTAGCGGGTATGAGACCCAGTACTTC
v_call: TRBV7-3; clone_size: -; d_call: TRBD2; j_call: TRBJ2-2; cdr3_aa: CASSSGLAPTGELFF; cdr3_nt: TGTGCCAGCAGCTCGGGACTAGCGCCCACCGGGGAGCTGTTTTTT
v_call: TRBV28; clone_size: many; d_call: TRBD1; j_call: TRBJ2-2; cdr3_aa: CASSPIGTGTGTGELFF; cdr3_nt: TGTGCCAGCAGTCCAATTGGGACCGGGACAGGCACCGGGGAGCTGTTTTTT
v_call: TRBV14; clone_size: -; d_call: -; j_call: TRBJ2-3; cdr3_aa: CASSQELRPGTDTQYF; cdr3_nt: TGTGCCAGCAGCCAAGAACTGAGACCGGGGACAGATACGCAGTATTTT
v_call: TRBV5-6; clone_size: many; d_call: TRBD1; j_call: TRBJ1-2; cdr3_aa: CASSTGQGYYGYTF; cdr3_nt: TGTGCCAGCAGCACCGGACAGGGATACTATGGCTACACCTTC
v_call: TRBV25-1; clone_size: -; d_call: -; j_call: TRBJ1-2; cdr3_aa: CASMRQESYGYTF; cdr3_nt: TGTGCCAGCATGCGGCAGGAGAGCTATGGCTACACCTTC